One sample yielded the 7 T cell receptor beta chains listed below, sequenced in a study of radiation and T cells in renal cell carcinoma. Treatment here: 15 Gy SBRT to primary tumor, nephrectomy 4 weeks later. Generated by immunoSEQ multiplex PCR, the TCRdb table keeps only in-frame clones and is missing some. The sample shows 15,000 to 20,000 clones, about 64% of them seen only once. Specimen: tumor tissue, collected from a patient whose treatment included radiotherapy and nephrectomy. These receptors were taken from a woman in her 70s with renal cell carcinoma.

The V call is TRBV7-2, the J call TRBJ2-1; 14 nucleotides match TRBD2. Germline V CDR1 and CDR2: SGHTA, FQGNSA. The CDR3 sequence is 17 residues long. The V gene end was trimmed by 0 bases and the J gene end by 5 bases; junction bases not matched to a gene: 3. CDR3 sequence reads: CASSLARGLAGDNEQFF. As DNA, the CDR3 is TGTGCCAGCAGCTTAGCGAGGGGACTAGCGGGGGACAATGAGCAGTTCTTC.

This sequence joins TRBV5-6 and TRBJ2-7; TRBD1 matches 10 bases. This CDR3 spans 14 amino acids. J lost 6 bases, V lost 2 bases, and 5 bases had no gene match. Per germline, CDR1 SGHDT and CDR2 YYEEEE. CDR3 in amino acids: CASSFGQGVVEQYF. The DNA for the CDR3 is TGTGCCAGCAGCTTTGGACAGGGGGTAGTCGAGCAGTACTTC.

This clone was detected only a few times. The rearrangement uses TRBV11-3 and TRBJ1-3; D may be TRBD1 (6 bases). The CDR3 extends over 15 amino acids. V shed 4 bases and J shed 2 bases, with 12 bases lying between them. CDR1 is SGHNT, CDR2 YENEEA, per germline. CDR3 in amino acids: CASSSGDDPGNTIYF. The DNA for the CDR3 is TGTGCCAGCAGCTCAGGGGACGACCCTGGAAACACCATATATTTT.

This chain connects TRBV6-5 to TRBJ2-1; a weak D match, TRBD2 (5 bases). V lost 2 bases to trimming and J lost 1 base, with 9 bases between them. CDR3 length: 15 amino acids. Germline values: CDR1 MNHEY, CDR2 SVGAGI. The CDR3 here is CASSYEAVSYNEQFF. CDR3 nucleotide sequence: TGTGCCAGCAGTTACGAAGCGGTATCCTACAATGAGCAGTTCTTC.

This clone was counted between two and nine times. The chain is built from TRBV6-6 and TRBJ2-5; 7 bases agree with TRBD2. Losses at the gene ends were 7 bases for V and 5 bases for J; bases not matched to a gene: 7. This CDR3 region has 13 residues. Germline lookup yields CDR1 MNHNY and CDR2 SVGAGI (reference sequence). Here the CDR3 DNA reads TGTGCCAGCACCCCGGTGGGGGGGGAGACCCAGTACTTC. It yields the protein CASTPVGGETQYF.

This chain uses TRBV6-5 with TRBJ2-1, with 7 positions matching TRBD2. Germline V lookup: CDR1 MNHEY, CDR2 SVGAGI. This CDR3 comprises 13 residues. The V gene end was trimmed by 5 bases and the J gene end by 6 bases; junction bases not matched to a gene: 4. In nucleotides, the CDR3 is TGTGCCAGCAGTCCGCCGGGGGGCAATGAGCAGTTCTTC. This sequence encodes CASSPPGGNEQFF.

The CDR3 loop reads CASSLSSYGYTF. DNA for the CDR3: TGTGCCAGCAGCCTCTCATCCTATGGCTACACCTTC. V is TRBV9 and J is TRBJ1-2; D is undetermined. The V and J ends lost 4 bases and 4 bases respectively, with 8 bases between them. The CDR3 is made up of 12 amino acids. Germline CDR1 is SGDLS and CDR2 is YYNGEE.